One sample yielded the 2 T cell receptor beta chains listed below, sequenced in a study of cytomegalovirus exposure and HLA in healthy donors (dated by TCRdb to 2017 to 2019). Library construction relied on the immunoSEQ multiplex PCR assay. TCRdb mirrors the immuneACCESS table, restricted to in-frame sequences. Some clones are absent from its copies; in checked studies, under half trace to an unresolved V gene, and the reason for the others is unknown. Present in this sample are 150,000 or so clones, around 85% of which were seen just once. The ten largest clones capture around 2.4% of the sample. Specimen: PBMCs. The origin of the receptors is a man aged 25-45 years in good health and CMV-seropositive.

The chain is built from TRBV21-1 and TRBJ1-1; TRBD1, the table's D call, lacks a check against the DNA. TRBV21-1 is designated a pseudogene. The CDR3 is made up of 19 amino acids. Here the CDR3 DNA reads TGTGCCAGCAGCAAGGGGACAGGGGCCTTTTGGGCCATGAACACTGAAGCTTTCTTT. Encoded protein: CASSKGTGAFWAMNTEAFF.

The rearrangement links TRBV11-3 to TRBJ2-7; D is unclear. Trimming took 4 bases from V and 0 from J, leaving 7 bases between them. The germline CDR1 and CDR2 sequences are SGHNT and YENEEA. This CDR3 is built from 13 residues. CDR3 residues: CASSSLSSYEQYF. DNA of the CDR3: TGTGCCAGCAGCTCTCTTAGCTCCTACGAGCAGTACTTC.